This entry features one T cell receptor beta chain sequence. As yet, its antigen is unknown. The CDR3 is made up of 15 amino acids. The V end was cut by 5 bases, the J end by 2 bases, with 10 bases between. Looked up from germline, CDR1 is SGHAT and CDR2 is FQNNGV. The sample originates from a study of T cell responses to AZD1222 COVID-19 vaccine. The study's findings and limits: As reported, nearly half of all spike-specific TCRs target variant regions that are unmutated.

The repertoire was sequenced with immunoSEQ multiplex PCR; TCRdb's copy has only in-frame clones and lacks some. The sample lists 140,000 to 150,000 clones, approximately 85% occurring once. This TCR derives from an adult in good health. The starting material was peripheral blood, obtained on day 0 of AZD1222 vaccination. The V call is TRBV11-2, the J call TRBJ2-6; D might be TRBD1 (5 bases). The CDR3 protein is CASSTRATGANVLTF. For the CDR3, the DNA is TGTGCCAGCAGCACCAGGGCAACTGGGGCCAACGTCCTGACTTTC. The full variable domain, completed using reference TRBV11-2 and TRBJ2-6, is EAGVAQSPRYKIIEKRQSVAFWCNPISGHATLYWYQQILGQGPKLLIQFQNNGVVDDSQLPKDRFSAERLKGVDSTLKIQPAKLEDSAVYLCASSTRATGANVLTFGAGSRLTVL.